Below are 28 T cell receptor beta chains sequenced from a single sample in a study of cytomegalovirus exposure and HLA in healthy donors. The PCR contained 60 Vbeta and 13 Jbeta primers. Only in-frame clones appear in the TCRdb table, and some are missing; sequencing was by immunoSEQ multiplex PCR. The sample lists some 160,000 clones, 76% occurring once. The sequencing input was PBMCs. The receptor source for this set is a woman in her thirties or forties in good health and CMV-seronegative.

The CDR3 sequence: CASSLPGTRSYEQYF. CDR3 bases: TGTGCCAGCAGCTTACCCGGGACAAGGTCCTACGAGCAGTACTTC. The J gene is TRBJ2-7, the V gene TRBV5-5, with D maybe TRBD1 (6 bases). With 2 bases removed from V and 1 base from J, the gap between germline ends came to 13 bases. The CDR3 sequence is 15 residues long. Germline V lookup: CDR1 SGHKS, CDR2 YYEKEE (reference sequence).

The CDR3 spells CANGQGETQYF. CDR3 DNA: TGTGCCAACGGACAGGGGGAGACCCAGTACTTC. The V call is TRBV10-3, the J call TRBJ2-5; TRBD1 agrees at 9 bases. V gave up 10 bases and J gave up 5 bases; unmatched junction bases: 2. The length of the CDR3 is 11 residues. Per the germline V gene, CDR1 is ENHRY and CDR2 is SYGVKD.

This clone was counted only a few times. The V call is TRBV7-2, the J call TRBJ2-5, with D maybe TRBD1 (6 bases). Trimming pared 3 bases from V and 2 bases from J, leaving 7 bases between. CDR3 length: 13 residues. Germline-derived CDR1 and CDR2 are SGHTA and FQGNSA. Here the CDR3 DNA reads TGTGCCAGCAGCTTTGGACAGCAAGAGACCCAGTACTTC. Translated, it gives CASSFGQQETQYF.

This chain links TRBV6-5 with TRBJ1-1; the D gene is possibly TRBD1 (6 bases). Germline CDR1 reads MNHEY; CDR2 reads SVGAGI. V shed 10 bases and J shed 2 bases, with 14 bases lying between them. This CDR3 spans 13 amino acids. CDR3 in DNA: TGTGCCACCTACAGGGTTGATAACACTGAAGCTTTCTTT. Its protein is CATYRVDNTEAFF.

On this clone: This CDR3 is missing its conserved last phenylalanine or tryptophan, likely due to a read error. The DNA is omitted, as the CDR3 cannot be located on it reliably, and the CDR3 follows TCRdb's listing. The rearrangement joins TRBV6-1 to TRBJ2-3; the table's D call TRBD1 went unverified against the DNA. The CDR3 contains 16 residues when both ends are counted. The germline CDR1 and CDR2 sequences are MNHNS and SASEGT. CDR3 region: CASSEAFALGQGSLRL.

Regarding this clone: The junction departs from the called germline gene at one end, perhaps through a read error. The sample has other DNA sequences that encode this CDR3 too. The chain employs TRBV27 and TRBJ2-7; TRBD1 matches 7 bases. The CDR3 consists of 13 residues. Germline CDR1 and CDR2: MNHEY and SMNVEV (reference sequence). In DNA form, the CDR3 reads TGTGCCAGCAGTTTAGGGACAGCCTACGAGCAGTACTTT. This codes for CASSLGTAYEQYF.

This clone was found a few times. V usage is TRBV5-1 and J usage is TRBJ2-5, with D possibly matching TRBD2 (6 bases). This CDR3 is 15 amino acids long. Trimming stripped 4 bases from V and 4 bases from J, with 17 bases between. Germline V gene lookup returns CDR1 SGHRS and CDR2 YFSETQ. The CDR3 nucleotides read TGCGCCAGCAGCCTCCCCCCCGGGGGAGTAGAGACCCAGTACTTC. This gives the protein CASSLPPGGVETQYF.

CDR3 bases: TGTGCCAGCAGTTACTCAGTGATGCGGGCTTCACCCCTCCACTTT. Translating it yields CASSYSVMRASPLHF. V and J are TRBV6-5 and TRBJ1-6, with no clear D. V was clipped by 0 bases and J by 9 bases, with 12 bases between them. This CDR3 region has 15 residues. Per germline, CDR1 MNHEY and CDR2 SVGAGI.

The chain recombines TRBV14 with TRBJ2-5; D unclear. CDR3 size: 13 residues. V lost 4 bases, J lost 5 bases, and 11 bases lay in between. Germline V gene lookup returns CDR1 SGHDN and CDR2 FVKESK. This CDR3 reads CASSRLDYETQYF. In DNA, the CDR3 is TGTGCCAGCAGCCGGCTAGATTACGAGACCCAGTACTTC.

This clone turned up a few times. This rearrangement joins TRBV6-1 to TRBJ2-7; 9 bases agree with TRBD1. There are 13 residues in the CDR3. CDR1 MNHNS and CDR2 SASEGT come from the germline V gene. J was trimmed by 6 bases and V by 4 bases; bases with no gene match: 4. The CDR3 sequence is CASSAGQGSEQYF. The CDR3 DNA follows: TGTGCCAGCAGTGCGGGACAGGGTAGCGAGCAGTACTTC.

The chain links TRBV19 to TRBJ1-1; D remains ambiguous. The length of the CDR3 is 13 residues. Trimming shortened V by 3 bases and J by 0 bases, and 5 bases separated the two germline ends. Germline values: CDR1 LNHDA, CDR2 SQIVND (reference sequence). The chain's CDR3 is CASSMSVNTEAFF. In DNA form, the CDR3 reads TGTGCCAGTAGTATGTCAGTGAACACTGAAGCTTTCTTT.

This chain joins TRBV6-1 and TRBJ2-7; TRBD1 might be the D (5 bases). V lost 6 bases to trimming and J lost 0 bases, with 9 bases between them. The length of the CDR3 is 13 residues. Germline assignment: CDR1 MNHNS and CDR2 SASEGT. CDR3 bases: TGTGCCAGCAGAAGCAGGGTCTCCTACGAGCAGTACTTC. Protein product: CASRSRVSYEQYF.

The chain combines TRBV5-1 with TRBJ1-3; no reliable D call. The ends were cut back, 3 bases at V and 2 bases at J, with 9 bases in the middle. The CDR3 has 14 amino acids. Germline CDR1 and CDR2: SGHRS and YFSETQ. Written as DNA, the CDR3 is TGCGCCAGCAGCTCGACATCGGCTGGAAACACCATATATTTT. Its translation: CASSSTSAGNTIYF. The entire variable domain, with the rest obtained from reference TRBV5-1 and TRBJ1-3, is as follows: KAGVTQTPRYLIKTRGQQVTLSCSPISGHRSVSWYQQTPGQGLQFLFEYFSETQRNKGNFPGRFSGRQFSNSRSEMNVSTLELGDSALYLCASSSTSAGNTIYFGEGSWLTVV.

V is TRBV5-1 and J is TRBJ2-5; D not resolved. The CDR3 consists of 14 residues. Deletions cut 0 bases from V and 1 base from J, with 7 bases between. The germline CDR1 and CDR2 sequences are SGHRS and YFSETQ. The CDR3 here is CASSLGTVQETQYF. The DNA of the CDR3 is TGCGCCAGCAGCTTGGGAACGGTCCAAGAGACCCAGTACTTC.

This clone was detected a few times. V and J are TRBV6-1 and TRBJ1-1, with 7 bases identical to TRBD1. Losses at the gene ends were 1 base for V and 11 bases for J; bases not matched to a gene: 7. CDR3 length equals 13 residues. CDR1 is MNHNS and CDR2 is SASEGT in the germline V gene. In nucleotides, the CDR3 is TGTGCCAGCAGTGAAGACAGGGGAGGAGGGGCTTTCTTT. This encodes CASSEDRGGGAFF.

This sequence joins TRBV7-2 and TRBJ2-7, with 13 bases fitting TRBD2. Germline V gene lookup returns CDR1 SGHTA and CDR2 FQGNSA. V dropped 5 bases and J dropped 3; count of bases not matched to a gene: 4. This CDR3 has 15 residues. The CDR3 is CASSIGTSGIYEQYF. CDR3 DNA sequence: TGTGCCAGCAGCATCGGGACTAGCGGGATCTACGAGCAGTACTTC.

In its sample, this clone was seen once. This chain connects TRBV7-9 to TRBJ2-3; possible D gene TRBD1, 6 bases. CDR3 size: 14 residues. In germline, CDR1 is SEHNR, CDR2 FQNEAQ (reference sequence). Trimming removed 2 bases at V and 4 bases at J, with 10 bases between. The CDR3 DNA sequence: TGTGCCAGCAGCTTAAGGGGACAATCAGATACGCAGTATTTT. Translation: CASSLRGQSDTQYF.

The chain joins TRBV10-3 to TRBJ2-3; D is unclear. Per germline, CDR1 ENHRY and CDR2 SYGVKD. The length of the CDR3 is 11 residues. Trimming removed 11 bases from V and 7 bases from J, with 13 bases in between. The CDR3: CASGPQYTQYF. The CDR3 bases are TGTGCCTCTGGGCCGCAATATACGCAGTATTTT.

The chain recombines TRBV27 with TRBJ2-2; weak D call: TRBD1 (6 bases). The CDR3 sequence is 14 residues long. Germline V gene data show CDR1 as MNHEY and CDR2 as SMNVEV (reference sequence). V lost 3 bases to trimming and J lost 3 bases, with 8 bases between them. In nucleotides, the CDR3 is TGTGCCAGCAGTTTGTACAGGGACACCGGGGAGCTGTTTTTT. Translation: CASSLYRDTGELFF.

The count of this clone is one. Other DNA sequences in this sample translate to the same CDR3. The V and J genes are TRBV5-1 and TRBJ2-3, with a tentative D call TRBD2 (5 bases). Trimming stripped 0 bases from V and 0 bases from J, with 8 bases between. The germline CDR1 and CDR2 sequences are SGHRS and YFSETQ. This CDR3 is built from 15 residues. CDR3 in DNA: TGCGCCAGCAGCTTGGGAGGGAGCAGCACAGATACGCAGTATTTT. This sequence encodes CASSLGGSSTDTQYF.

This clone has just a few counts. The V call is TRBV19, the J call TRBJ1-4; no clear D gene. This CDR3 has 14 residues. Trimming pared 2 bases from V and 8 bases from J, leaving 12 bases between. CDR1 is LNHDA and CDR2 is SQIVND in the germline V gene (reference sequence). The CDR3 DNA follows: TGTGCCAGTAGTATACTGTTGTGGGCAGAAAAACTGTTTTTT. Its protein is CASSILLWAEKLFF.

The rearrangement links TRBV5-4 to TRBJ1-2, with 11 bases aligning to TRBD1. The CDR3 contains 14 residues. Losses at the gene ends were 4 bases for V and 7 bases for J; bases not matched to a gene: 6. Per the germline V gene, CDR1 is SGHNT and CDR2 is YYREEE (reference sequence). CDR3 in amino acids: CASSPGQGESGYTF. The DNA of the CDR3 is TGTGCCAGCAGCCCGGGACAGGGGGAATCTGGCTACACCTTC.

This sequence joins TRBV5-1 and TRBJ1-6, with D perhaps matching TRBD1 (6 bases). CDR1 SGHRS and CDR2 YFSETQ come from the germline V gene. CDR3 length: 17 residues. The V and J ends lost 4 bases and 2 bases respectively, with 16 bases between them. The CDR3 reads CASSRIPTGPYNSPLHF. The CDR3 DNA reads TGCGCCAGCAGCAGAATACCGACAGGCCCCTATAATTCACCCCTCCACTTT.

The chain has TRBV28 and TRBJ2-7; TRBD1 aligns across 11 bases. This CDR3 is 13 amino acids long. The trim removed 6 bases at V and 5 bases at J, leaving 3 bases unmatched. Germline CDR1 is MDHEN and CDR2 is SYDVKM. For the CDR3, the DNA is TGTGCCAGCAGCCCGGGACAGGGGGACGAGCAGTACTTC. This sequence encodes CASSPGQGDEQYF.

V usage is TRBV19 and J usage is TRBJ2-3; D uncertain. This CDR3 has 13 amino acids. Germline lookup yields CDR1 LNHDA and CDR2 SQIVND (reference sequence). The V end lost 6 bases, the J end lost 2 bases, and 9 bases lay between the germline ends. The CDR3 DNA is TGTGCCAGTAGCCGGGTAGACACAGATACGCAGTATTTT. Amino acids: CASSRVDTDTQYF.

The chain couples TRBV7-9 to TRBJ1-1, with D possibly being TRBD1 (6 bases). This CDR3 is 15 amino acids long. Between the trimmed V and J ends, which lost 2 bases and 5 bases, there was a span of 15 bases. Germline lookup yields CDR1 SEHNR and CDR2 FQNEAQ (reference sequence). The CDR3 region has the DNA TGTGCCAGCAGCTTACTCGGACAGTCAGGGACTGAAGCTTTCTTT. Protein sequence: CASSLLGQSGTEAFF.

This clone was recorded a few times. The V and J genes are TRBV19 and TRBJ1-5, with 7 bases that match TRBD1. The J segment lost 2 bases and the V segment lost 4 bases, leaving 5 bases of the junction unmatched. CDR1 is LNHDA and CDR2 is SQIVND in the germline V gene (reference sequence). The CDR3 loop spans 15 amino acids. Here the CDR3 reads CASSTAGGGNQPQHF. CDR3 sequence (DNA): TGTGCCAGTAGTACTGCAGGGGGAGGCAATCAGCCCCAGCATTTT.

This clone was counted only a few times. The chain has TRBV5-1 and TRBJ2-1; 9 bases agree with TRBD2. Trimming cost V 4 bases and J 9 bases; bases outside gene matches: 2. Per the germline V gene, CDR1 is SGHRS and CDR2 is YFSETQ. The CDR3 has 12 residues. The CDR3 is CASSGTSSEQFF. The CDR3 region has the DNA TGCGCCAGCAGCGGGACTAGCAGTGAGCAGTTCTTC.